Presented here are 14 T cell receptor beta chains from one specimen sequenced in a study of blood T cell repertoires in COVID-19. TCRdb keeps only in-frame clones here, not all; method: immunoSEQ multiplex PCR. The sample has fewer than 300,000 clones; about 93% are singletons. Sequenced sample: PBMCs or T cells enriched from blood (not recorded which). The receptors shown here come from a woman younger than 45 who had recovered from COVID-19.

This clone was seen once. The CDR3 DNA is TGTGCTAGTGGTTTTCTATTGGCTAGCGGGAGAGACGGGGAGCTGTTTTTT. Residues: CASGFLLASGRDGELFF. The chain employs TRBV12-5 and TRBJ2-2, with TRBD2 matching 10 bases. The CDR3 has 17 residues. The ends lost 3 bases at V and 7 bases at J; junction bases unmatched: 11. The germline CDR1 and CDR2 sequences are LGHNT and FRNRAP.

The chain uses TRBV28 and TRBJ2-7; TRBD1 aligns across 10 bases. CDR1 is MDHEN, CDR2 SYDVKM, per germline. V shed 2 bases and J 6 bases; nucleotides not matched to a gene: 7. This CDR3 is built from 15 residues. CDR3: CASSLGDRGPSEQYF. DNA for the CDR3: TGTGCCAGCAGTTTAGGGGACAGGGGCCCCTCCGAGCAGTACTTC.

The V call is TRBV25-1, the J call TRBJ2-5; TRBD1 aligns across 8 bases. Germline V lookup: CDR1 MGHDK, CDR2 SYGVNS. CDR3 length: 17 residues. The V and J ends lost 1 base and 5 bases, in that order; junction bases with no gene match: 12. The CDR3 here is CASSESDRAFGWETQYF. Here the CDR3 DNA reads TGTGCCAGCAGTGAATCGGACAGGGCCTTTGGGTGGGAGACCCAGTACTTC.

This chain uses TRBV3-1 (or the pseudogene TRBV3-2) with TRBJ2-1; 9 bases fit TRBD2. This CDR3 comprises 15 residues. Looked up from germline, CDR1 is LGHDT and CDR2 is YNNKEL (reference sequence). V lost 3 bases and J lost 2; bases outside the gene matches: 2. The CDR3 loop reads CASSQTSGAYNEQFF. The CDR3 nucleotides read TGTGCCAGCAGCCAGACTAGCGGTGCCTACAATGAGCAGTTCTTC.

V gene TRBV4-2 combines with J gene TRBJ2-1; perhaps TRBD2 as D (5 bases). Germline V CDR1 and CDR2: LGHNA, YNFKEQ. CDR3 length: 15 amino acids. Deletions cut 1 base from V and 2 bases from J, with 9 bases between. CDR3 loop: CASSQVSSPYNEQFF. CDR3 bases: TGTGCCAGCAGCCAAGTCTCTAGCCCCTACAATGAGCAGTTCTTC.

The chain couples TRBV19 to TRBJ2-7; 8 positions agree with TRBD1. V lost 8 bases and J lost 0; bases outside the gene matches: 6. Germline V gives CDR1 LNHDA, CDR2 SQIVND (reference sequence). The CDR3 spans 14 residues. The CDR3 coding sequence is TGTGCCAGTTCCGGGACAGGTCCCTCCTACGAGCAGTACTTC. Encoded protein: CASSGTGPSYEQYF.

The V gene is TRBV30, the J gene TRBJ1-2; TRBD1 agrees at 7 bases. Germline V gene lookup returns CDR1 GTSNPN and CDR2 SVGIG (reference sequence). The CDR3 loop spans 13 amino acids. V was pared by 7 bases and J by 6 bases, with 11 bases of the junction left unmatched. The chain's CDR3 is CASDPTGSHGYTF. CDR3 bases: TGTGCCTCCGATCCGACAGGGTCTCATGGCTACACCTTC.

This rearrangement joins TRBV7-3 to TRBJ2-3; the D is unclear. Per the germline V gene, CDR1 is SGHTA and CDR2 is FQGTGA. V was clipped by 1 base and J by 1 base, with 9 bases between them. This CDR3 is built from 15 residues. The CDR3 region is CASSLRLAGTDTQYF. In DNA form, the CDR3 reads TGTGCCAGCAGCTTAAGGTTGGCTGGCACAGATACGCAGTATTTT.

The chain combines TRBV2 with TRBJ2-1, with D perhaps TRBD2 (10 bases). Germline V gives CDR1 SNHLY, CDR2 FYNNEI. V was pared by 4 bases and J by 6 bases, with 34 bases between. CDR3 length: 21 residues. CDR3 nucleotides: TGTGCCAGCAGTGTTCCCTACAGGGGGCTCCGGTTAGCGGGAGGACGCAATGAGCAGTTCTTC. This gives the protein CASSVPYRGLRLAGGRNEQFF.

V usage is TRBV9 and J usage is TRBJ1-4; TRBD1 aligns across 11 bases. The CDR3 sequence is 15 residues long. The germline CDR1 and CDR2 sequences are SGDLS and YYNGEE. V trimming: 4 bases; J trimming: 7 bases; junction bases outside the gene matches: 6. This chain's CDR3 is CASSSSGTGGEKLFF. The CDR3 DNA follows: TGTGCCAGCAGCTCGTCCGGGACAGGGGGTGAAAAACTGTTTTTT.

The V call is TRBV5-1, the J call TRBJ2-1; TRBD2 agrees at 13 bases. The length of the CDR3 is 15 residues. V lost 4 bases to trimming and J lost 9 bases; unmatched junction nucleotides: 7. Germline CDR1 SGHRS, CDR2 YFSETQ. CDR3 coding DNA: TGCGCCAGCAGCCCTGGACTAGCGGGAGTTCTTGAGCAGTTCTTC. Translated, it gives CASSPGLAGVLEQFF.

This sequence joins TRBV27 and TRBJ1-6, with 7 bases fitting TRBD1. Germline V gives CDR1 MNHEY, CDR2 SMNVEV (reference sequence). J gave up 10 bases and V 0 bases, and 6 bases lay outside the gene matches. The CDR3 is made up of 15 amino acids. CDR3 nucleotides: TGTGCCAGCAGTTTATCGGGACAGATCCCCTCACCCCTCCACTTT. Protein sequence: CASSLSGQIPSPLHF.

The chain links TRBV5-1 to TRBJ1-2, with TRBD1 as a possible D gene (6 bases). V was pared by 3 bases and J by 2 bases, with 8 bases between. In germline, CDR1 is SGHRS, CDR2 YFSETQ. There are 13 residues in the CDR3. The CDR3 region is CASSSRGNYGYTF. The DNA for the CDR3 is TGCGCCAGCAGCTCCAGGGGCAACTATGGCTACACCTTC.

The chain carries TRBV6-2 or TRBV6-3 and TRBJ2-7; 11 nucleotides line up with TRBD2. The CDR3 consists of 18 residues. Germline trimming cut 3 bases from V and 1 base from J; bases unmatched to any gene: 11. The germline V gene encodes CDR1 MNHEY and CDR2 SVGEGT. The CDR3 nucleotides are TGTGCCAGCAGTTATCTTCCGACTAGCGGGGATTGGTCCTACGAGCAGTACTTC. Amino acids: CASSYLPTSGDWSYEQYF.